Listed here are 7 T cell receptor beta chains from one sample, sequenced in a study of cytotoxic CD8 clonotypes in ibrutinib-treated CLL. Clones were sequenced by immunoSEQ multiplex PCR, and TCRdb holds only the in-frame ones, with some missing. The profile shows about 160,000 clones, 70% to 85% of them singletons. This specimen consisted of PBMCs, obtained after 12 months of ibrutinib treatment. These receptor sequences come from a human donor with chronic lymphocytic leukemia.

The chain carries TRBV5-6 and TRBJ1-1; D uncertain. The CDR3 length is 13 residues. Germline CDR1 reads SGHDT; CDR2 reads YYEEEE. V lost 6 bases to trimming and J lost 5 bases, with 14 bases between them. The CDR3 here is CASTNVARTEAFF. The CDR3 region has the DNA TGTGCCAGCACTAATGTCGCGAGGACTGAAGCTTTCTTT.

For this clone: The junction departs from the called germline gene at one end, perhaps through a read error. V usage is TRBV6-1 and J usage is TRBJ2-7; either TRBD1 or TRBD2 may supply D (5 bases each). Germline lookup yields CDR1 MNHNS and CDR2 SASEGT. This CDR3 has 11 amino acids. The CDR3 loop is CVSTMRGEQYF. DNA of the CDR3: TGTGTCAGCACAATGAGGGGCGAGCAGTACTTC.

The CDR3 DNA reads TGTGCCATCAGTGACCCTTTTGGGGGGGGCGCGAACACTGAAGCTTTCTTT. It is translated as CAISDPFGGGANTEAFF. V gene TRBV10-3 combines with J gene TRBJ1-1, with D possibly matching TRBD1 (6 bases). The CDR3 totals 17 residues. Germline CDR1 reads ENHRY; CDR2 reads SYGVKD. Trimming shortened V by 3 bases and J by 1 base, and 18 bases separated the two germline ends.

The chain couples TRBV7-2 to TRBJ2-3; 11 bases fit TRBD2. J was trimmed by 0 bases and V by 2 bases; bases with no gene match: 7. CDR1 SGHTA and CDR2 FQGNSA come from the germline V gene. CDR3 length: 18 amino acids. The CDR3 sequence: CASSLSTRTSGSTDTQYF. The CDR3 DNA reads as TGTGCCAGCAGCTTATCCACGCGGACTAGCGGGAGCACAGATACGCAGTATTTT.

The chain uses TRBV4-1 and TRBJ1-2; no definite D call. V lost 4 bases and J lost 4, with 13 bases in between. Germline loops: CDR1 MGHRA, CDR2 YSYEKL. The CDR3 sequence is 14 residues long. The CDR3 reads CASSPGDGGYGYTF. CDR3 nucleotide sequence: TGCGCCAGCAGCCCGGGAGACGGAGGCTATGGCTACACCTTC.

This chain joins TRBV28 and TRBJ1-5; D unresolved. Per germline, CDR1 MDHEN and CDR2 SYDVKM. The CDR3 is 16 amino acids. Trimming took off 5 bases at V and 4 bases at J, with 18 bases between the two ends. CDR3 amino acids: CASSTHRRMINQPQHF. The CDR3 coding sequence is TGTGCCAGCAGTACCCACCGCCGCATGATTAATCAGCCCCAGCATTTT.

The gene calls are TRBV4-2 and TRBJ2-2; TRBD2 matches 12 bases. The CDR3 length is 18 residues. CDR1 and CDR2 from the germline V gene are LGHNA and YNFKEQ. The junction had 6 bases not matched to a gene; V was cut back by 4 bases and J by 0 bases. The CDR3 reads CASSPGTSGQTNTGELFF. CDR3 coding DNA: TGTGCCAGCAGCCCCGGGACTAGCGGGCAAACGAACACCGGGGAGCTGTTTTTT.